This T cell receptor beta chain was recorded in a study of T cells in Graves' hyperthyroidism and ophthalmopathy. Overall study results and limits: A 13 V-J signature model discriminated ophthalmopathy versus stable hyperthyroidism.

Germline V gene sequence: CDR1 SGHRS, CDR2 YFSETQ. Trimming cost V 4 bases and J 3 bases, with 19 bases left between them. The CDR3 is made up of 16 amino acids. Concerning this clonotype itself: Antigen specificity is unknown.

RNA transcripts provided the source from which TCR beta CDR3 regions were amplified. The TCR CDR3 first-round RT-PCR relied on the HTBI primer set. TCRdb itself ran the multiplex PCR reads through MiXCR, one entry per CDR3 protein. Found here are around 760,000 distinct CDR3 sequences, over 35% of them singletons; the top ten hold about a third. Sequenced sample: blood. This rearrangement joins TRBV5-1 to TRBJ1-2, with D unresolved. This receptor was taken from a woman aged 40-49 years with Graves' hyperthyroidism. The CDR3 here is CASSGGLLKDDYGYTF. Written as DNA, the CDR3 is TGCGCCAGCAGCGGAGGTCTCTTGAAGGACGACTATGGCTACACCTTC.